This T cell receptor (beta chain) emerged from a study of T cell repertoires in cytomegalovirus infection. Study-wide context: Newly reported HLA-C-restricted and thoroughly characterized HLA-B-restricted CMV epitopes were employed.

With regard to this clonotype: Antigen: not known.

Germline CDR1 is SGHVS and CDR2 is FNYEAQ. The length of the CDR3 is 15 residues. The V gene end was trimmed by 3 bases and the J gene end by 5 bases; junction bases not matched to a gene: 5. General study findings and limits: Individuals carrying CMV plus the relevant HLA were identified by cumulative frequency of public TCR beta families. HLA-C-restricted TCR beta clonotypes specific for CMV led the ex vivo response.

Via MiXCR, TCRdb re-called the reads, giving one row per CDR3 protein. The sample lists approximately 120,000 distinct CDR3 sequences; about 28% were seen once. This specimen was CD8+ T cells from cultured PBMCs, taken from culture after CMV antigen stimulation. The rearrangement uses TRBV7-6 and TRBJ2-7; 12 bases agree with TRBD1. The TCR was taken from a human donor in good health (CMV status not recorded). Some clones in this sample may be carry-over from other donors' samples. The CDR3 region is CASSFRDRGLDEQYF. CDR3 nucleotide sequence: TGTGCCAGCAGCTTCCGGGACAGGGGGCTCGACGAGCAGTACTTC. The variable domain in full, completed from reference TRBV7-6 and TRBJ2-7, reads GAGVSQSPRYKVTKRGQDVALRCDPISGHVSLYWYRQALGQGPEFLTYFNYEAQQDKSGLPNDRFSAERPEGSISTLTIQRTEQRDSAMYRCASSFRDRGLDEQYFGPGTRLTVT.